This T cell receptor (beta chain) comes out of a study of glioma-infiltrating T cells. Findings of the study overall: Non-neoplastic patients had below-expected tissue-blood divergence, while all gliomas exceeded expectation. Only very few CDR3 sequences appeared in both tissue and blood.

CDR3 length equals 11 residues. CDR1 and CDR2 (germline): SNHLY, FYNNEI. The V and J ends lost 6 bases and 10 bases respectively, with 7 bases between them. Using RNA template, CDR3s of TCR alpha and beta were amplified with iRepertoire arm-PCR. For one-step reverse transcription and amplification, about 85-400 ng of tissue mRNA or PBMC total RNA was used. MiXCR, run by TCRdb on the multiplex PCR reads, gives a single entry per CDR3 protein. In the table there are around 120,000 distinct CDR3 sequences, roughly a quarter of which are singletons. As for this clonotype: What it recognizes is unknown.

V and J are TRBV2 and TRBJ1-6; D gene unclear. This receptor was taken from a human donor with low-grade glioma or glioblastoma, undergoing nonglioma brain surgery, or in good health (not recorded which). The source material was glioma tissue, nonneoplastic brain tissue, or PBMCs (not recorded which). This CDR3 is CASRQGSPLHF. Written as DNA, the CDR3 is TGTGCCAGCAGGCAAGGATCACCCCTCCACTTT. Supplemented by reference TRBV2 and TRBJ1-6, the full variable domain reads EPEVTQTPSHQVTQMGQEVILRCVPISNHLYFYWYRQILGQKVEFLVSFYNNEISEKSEIFDDQFSVERPDGSNFTLKIRSTKLEDSAMYFCASRQGSPLHFGNGTRLTVT.